This record looks at one TCR beta chain sequence and its context. In its sample, this clonotype was seen a few times. Which antigen it targets is not known. Base qualities are not recorded, but no much larger clone differs from it by a single base. The CDR3 covers 14 residues, taking in both the cysteine and the phenylalanine. Left in the record is the CDR3 DNA by itself, 42 bases read in frame from the first base. V loses 2 bases, J loses 8 bases, and the germline ends lie 10 bases apart. Sequencing took place on an Illumina NovaSeq 6000. TCRalpha and TCRbeta cDNA libraries were constructed by 5'RACE with constant-segment primers, with sample barcodes and unique molecular identifiers being introduced. Trizol reagent was used to extract RNA from every sample. The libraries were amplified in two PCR steps, and the second step added a second sample barcode and Illumina TruSeq adapters. Sequencing of the libraries was done on an Illumina NovaSeq, producing 2 x 150 bp paired-end reads. Per the source publication's procedure: Demultiplexing of reads and collapsing into UMI-guided consensus sequences were performed with migec v1.2.7. Using mixcr v2.1.11, UMI consensuses were aligned to TRA and TRB V and J templates and then assembled into clonotypes. Expanded or contracted clonotypes were those called significant by both edgeR and NoisET, with noise models trained on biological replicates. For edgeR calls, the cutoffs were a false discovery rate-adjusted p below 0.01 and a log2 fold-change threshold of 1. As an exploratory analysis of dynamics, max-normalized trajectories of the 1000 most abundant clonotypes were examined with PCA combined with hierarchical clustering. Separately sequenced CD4+ and CD8+ repertoires were used to assign the CD4 or CD8 phenotype of responding clones. TCRdb reanalyzed the raw reads on its own, using fastp at Q25 for trimming and MiXCR for clone calling, and kept in-frame beta chains. Entries are consolidated by CDR3 protein sequence, retaining the most common genes and DNA. The V and J calls were not made by the authors but by TCRdb's processing. For this sample the table gives a few hundred thousand distinct CDR3 sequences, of which about 20% were detected only once. The ten most abundant clones make up 23% of the sample.

The data were taken from a study of T-cell memory formation after mild COVID-19 (dated by TCRdb to 2020 to 2023). For the wider study: TCR sequence clusters from the two donors were largely donor specific. Two young, previously healthy adult volunteers made up the cohort, one male and one female. In a couple of donors, T-cell clones that expanded and contracted after mild COVID-19 were followed by sequencing TCRalpha and TCRbeta repertoires longitudinally. Study-level results and caveats: Contracting CD4+ clones were found mainly in CM and EM memory subsets, while CD8+ clones were enriched in EMRA. Only a couple of mild cases were covered by the study, and larger cohorts that include severe cases with pre-infection samples were considered necessary. Some responding clones were detected in pre-infection memory, which suggested that pre-existing cross-reactive memory T cells had joined the SARS-CoV-2 response. From day 15 to 85, contracting clones showed balanced CD4/CD8 phenotypes, whereas a second wave of clones that expanded from day 15 to 37 leaned towards CD4+. SARS-CoV-2 specificity of the second-wave clones peaking on day 37 was not confirmed.

Ficoll-Paque density gradient centrifugation was the method used to isolate PBMCs. The rearrangement joined TRBV12-3 or TRBV12-4 to TRBJ1-6, with no D gene named confidently. Material for sequencing was PBMCs or a T cell subset sorted from them (not recorded which). The source is a man aged 18 to 30 who had mild COVID-19 (a few samples of this study predate the infection). The sample titles of this study are shuffled in the database, so cell type and time point are left out; the donor was told from shared clones. Read as DNA, the sequence is TGTGCCAGCAGTTTAAGGGTTCGGGATTCACCCCTCCACTTT. Translation gives CASSLRVRDSPLHF.